This TCR beta chain was sequenced for a study of cytomegalovirus exposure and HLA in healthy donors. Per germline, CDR1 SSHAT and CDR2 FNYEAQ (reference sequence). The CDR3 has 17 residues. Between the trimmed V and J ends, which lost 8 bases and 1 base, there was a span of 22 bases. Sampled while nominally healthy, donors likely had unrecorded immune exposures. Vbeta (60) and Jbeta (13) primers were used in the PCR. Using immunoSEQ multiplex PCR, the repertoire was profiled, and TCRdb retains in-frame clones only, with some absent. The data contain over 100,000 clones, over 60% of them singletons. This chain uses TRBV7-7 with TRBJ2-3, with D perhaps TRBD2 (6 bases). The source of this sequence is a man aged 30-40 years in good health and CMV-seropositive. What was sequenced was PBMCs. CDR3 coding DNA: TGTGCCAGCGGACCTGGGGCGGGACCCTCTCGCACAGATACGCAGTATTTT. Its protein is CASGPGAGPSRTDTQYF.